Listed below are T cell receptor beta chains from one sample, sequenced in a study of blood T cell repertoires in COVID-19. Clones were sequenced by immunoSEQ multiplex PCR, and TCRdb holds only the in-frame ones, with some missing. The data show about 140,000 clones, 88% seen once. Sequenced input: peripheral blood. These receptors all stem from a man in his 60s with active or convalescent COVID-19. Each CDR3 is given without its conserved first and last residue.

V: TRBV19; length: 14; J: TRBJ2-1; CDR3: ASSIGRVAGVNEQF
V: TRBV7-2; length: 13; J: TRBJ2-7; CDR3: ASSLELAGAYEQY
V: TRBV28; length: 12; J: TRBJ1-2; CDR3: ASSRTGESYGYT
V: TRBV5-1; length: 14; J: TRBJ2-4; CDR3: ASSPGQGAKQNIQY
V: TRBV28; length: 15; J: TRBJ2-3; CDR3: ASSLYGLAETTDTQY
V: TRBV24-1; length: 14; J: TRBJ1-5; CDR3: ATSDSDRGTNQPQH
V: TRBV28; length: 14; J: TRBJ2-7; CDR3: ASSHGTSGRSREQY
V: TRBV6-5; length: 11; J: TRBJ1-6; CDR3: ASRDRDHSPLH
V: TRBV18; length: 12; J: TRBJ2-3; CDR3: ASSPRGRTDTQY
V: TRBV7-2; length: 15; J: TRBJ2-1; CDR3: ASSLWGDLDPYNEQF
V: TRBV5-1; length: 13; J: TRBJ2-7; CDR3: ASSLTGTGLYEQY
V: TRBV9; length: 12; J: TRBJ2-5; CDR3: ASSPGGGRKTQY
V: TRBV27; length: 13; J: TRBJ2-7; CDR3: ASSLSPDSSYEQY
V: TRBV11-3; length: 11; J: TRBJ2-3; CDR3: ASSRGGTDTQY
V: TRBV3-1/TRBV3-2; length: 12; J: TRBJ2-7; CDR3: ASSLAGSSYEQY
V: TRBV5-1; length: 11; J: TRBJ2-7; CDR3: ASSPGQGWEQY
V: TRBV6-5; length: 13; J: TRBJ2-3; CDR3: ASSYSGGSTDTQY
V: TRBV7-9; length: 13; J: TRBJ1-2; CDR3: ASSSTGGVGYGYT
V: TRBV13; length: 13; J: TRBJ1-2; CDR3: ASSSWTSWDAGYT
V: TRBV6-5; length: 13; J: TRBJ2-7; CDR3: ASSYSDRGNYEQY
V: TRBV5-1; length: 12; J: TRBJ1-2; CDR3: ASSSGHSGYGYT
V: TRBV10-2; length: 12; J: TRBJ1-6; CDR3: ASSEDRGPSTLH
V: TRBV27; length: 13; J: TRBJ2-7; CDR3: ASSPRQTNHYEQY
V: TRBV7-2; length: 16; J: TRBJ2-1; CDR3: ASSHGTSGRSAYNEQF
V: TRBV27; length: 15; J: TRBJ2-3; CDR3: ASSSPGGGGPHHTQY
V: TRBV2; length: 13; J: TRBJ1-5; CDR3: ASRRQGYSNQPQH
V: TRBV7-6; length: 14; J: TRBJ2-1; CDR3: ASSSGTSGWYNEQF
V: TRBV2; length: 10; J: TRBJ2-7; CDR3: ASRGDAYEQY
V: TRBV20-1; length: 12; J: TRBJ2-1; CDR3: SASIAGVGNEQF
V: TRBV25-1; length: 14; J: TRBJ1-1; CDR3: ASSKFGQGGNTEAF
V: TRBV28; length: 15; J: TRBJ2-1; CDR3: ASSPPGGRGRVNEQF
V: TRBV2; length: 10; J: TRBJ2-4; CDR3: ASSEDSHIQY